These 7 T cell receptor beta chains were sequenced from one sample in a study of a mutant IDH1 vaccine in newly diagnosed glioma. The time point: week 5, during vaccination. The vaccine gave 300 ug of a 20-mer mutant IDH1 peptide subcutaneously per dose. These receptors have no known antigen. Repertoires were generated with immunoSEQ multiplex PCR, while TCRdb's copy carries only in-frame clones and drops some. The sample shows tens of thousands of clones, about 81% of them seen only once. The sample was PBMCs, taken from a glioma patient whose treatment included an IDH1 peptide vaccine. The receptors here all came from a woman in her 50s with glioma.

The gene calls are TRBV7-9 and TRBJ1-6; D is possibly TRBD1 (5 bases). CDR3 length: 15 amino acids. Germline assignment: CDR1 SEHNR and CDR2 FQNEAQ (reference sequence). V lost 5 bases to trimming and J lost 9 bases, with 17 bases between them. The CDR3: CASSPATQGGSPLHF. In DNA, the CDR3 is TGTGCCAGCAGCCCAGCAACCCAGGGAGGTTCACCCCTCCACTTT. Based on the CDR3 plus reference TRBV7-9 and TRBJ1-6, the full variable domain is DTGVSQNPRHKITKRGQNVTFRCDPISEHNRLYWYRQTLGQGPEFLTYFQNEAQLEKSRLLSDRFSAERPKGSFSTLEIQRTEQGDSAMYLCASSPATQGGSPLHFGNGTRLTVT.

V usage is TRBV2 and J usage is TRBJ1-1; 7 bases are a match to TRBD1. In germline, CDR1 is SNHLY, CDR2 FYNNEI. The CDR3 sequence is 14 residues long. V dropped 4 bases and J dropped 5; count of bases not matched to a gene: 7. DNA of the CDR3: TGTGCCAGCAGTGTCCGACAGGGAGAGACTGAAGCTTTCTTT. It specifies CASSVRQGETEAFF.

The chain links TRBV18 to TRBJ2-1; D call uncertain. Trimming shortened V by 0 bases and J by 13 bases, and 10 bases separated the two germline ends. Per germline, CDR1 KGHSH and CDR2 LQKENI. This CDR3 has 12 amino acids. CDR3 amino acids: CASSPPDGTQFF. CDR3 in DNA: TGTGCCAGCTCACCACCGGATGGAACCCAGTTCTTC.

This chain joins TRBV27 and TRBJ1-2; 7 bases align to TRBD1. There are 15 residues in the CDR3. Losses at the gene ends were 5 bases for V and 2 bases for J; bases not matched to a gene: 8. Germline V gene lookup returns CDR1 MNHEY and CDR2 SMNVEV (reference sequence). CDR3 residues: CASSAHRGGNYGYTF. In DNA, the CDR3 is TGTGCCAGCAGTGCCCACAGGGGCGGAAACTATGGCTACACCTTC.

The CDR3 is CASSPGDRGTEAFF. In nucleotides, the CDR3 is TGTGCCAGCAGCCCAGGGGACAGGGGCACTGAAGCTTTCTTT. The chain employs TRBV7-8 and TRBJ1-1, with 10 bases aligning to TRBD1. In germline, CDR1 is SGHVS, CDR2 FQNEAQ. The CDR3 totals 14 residues. V was clipped by 5 bases and J by 4 bases; unmatched bases: 4.

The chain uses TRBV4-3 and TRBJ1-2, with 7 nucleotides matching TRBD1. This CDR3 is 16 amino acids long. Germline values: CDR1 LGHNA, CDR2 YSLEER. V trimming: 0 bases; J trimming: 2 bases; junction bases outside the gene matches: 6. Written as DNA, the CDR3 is TGCGCCAGCAGCCAAGATATGGGACAGATAAACTATGGCTACACCTTC. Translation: CASSQDMGQINYGYTF.

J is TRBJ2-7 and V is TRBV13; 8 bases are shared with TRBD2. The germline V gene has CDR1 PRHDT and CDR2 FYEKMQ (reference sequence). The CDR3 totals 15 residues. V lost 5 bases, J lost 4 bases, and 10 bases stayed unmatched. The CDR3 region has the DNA TGTGCCAGCAGCCCAGATAGCGGGACCGATTACGAGCAGTACTTC. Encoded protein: CASSPDSGTDYEQYF.